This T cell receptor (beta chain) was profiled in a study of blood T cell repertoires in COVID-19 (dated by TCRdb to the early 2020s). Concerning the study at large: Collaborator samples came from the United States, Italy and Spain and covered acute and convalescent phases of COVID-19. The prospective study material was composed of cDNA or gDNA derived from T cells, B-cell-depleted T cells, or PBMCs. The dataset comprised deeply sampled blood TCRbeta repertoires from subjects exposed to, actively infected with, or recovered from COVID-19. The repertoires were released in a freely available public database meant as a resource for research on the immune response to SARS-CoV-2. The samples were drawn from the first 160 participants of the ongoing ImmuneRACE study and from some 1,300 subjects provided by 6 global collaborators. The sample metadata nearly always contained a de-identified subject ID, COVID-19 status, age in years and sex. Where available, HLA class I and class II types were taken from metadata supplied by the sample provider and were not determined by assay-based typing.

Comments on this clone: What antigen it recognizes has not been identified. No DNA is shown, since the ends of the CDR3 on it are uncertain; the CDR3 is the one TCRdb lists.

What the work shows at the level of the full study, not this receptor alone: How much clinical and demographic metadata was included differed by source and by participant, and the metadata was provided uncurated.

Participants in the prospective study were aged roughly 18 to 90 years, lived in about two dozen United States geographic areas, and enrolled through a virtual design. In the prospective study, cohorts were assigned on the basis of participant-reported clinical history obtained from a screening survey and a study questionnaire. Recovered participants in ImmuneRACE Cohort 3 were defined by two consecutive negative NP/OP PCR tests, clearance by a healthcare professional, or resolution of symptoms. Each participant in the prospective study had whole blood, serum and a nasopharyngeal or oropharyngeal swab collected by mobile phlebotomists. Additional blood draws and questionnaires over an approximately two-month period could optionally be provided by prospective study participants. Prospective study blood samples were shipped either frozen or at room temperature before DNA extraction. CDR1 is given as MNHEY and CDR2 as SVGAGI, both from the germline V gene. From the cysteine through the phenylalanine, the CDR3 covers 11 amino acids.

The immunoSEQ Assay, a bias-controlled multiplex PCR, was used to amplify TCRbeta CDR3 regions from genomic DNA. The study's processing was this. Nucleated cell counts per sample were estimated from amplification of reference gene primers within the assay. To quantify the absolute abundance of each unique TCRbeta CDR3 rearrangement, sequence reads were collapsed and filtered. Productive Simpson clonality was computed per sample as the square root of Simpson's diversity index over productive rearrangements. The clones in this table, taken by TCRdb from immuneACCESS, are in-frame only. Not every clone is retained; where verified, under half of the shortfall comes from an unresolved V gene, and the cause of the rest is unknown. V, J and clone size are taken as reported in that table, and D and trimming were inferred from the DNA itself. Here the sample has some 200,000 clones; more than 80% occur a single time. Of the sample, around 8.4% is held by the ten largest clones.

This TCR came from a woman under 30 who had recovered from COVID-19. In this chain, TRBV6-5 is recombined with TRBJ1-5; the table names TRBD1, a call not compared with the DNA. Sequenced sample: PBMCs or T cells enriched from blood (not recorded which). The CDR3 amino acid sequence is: CASNGRLHQHF.